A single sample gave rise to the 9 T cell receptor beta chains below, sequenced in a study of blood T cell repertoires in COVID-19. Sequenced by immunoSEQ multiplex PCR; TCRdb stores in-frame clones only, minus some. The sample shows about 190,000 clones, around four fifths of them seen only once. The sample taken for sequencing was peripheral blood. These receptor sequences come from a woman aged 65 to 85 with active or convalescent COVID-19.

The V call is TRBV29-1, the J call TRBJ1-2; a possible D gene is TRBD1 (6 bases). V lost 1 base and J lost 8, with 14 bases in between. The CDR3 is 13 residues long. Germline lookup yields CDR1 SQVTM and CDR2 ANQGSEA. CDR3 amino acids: CSVEGGRGDGYTF. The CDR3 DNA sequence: TGCAGCGTTGAAGGCGGCAGGGGTGACGGCTACACCTTC.

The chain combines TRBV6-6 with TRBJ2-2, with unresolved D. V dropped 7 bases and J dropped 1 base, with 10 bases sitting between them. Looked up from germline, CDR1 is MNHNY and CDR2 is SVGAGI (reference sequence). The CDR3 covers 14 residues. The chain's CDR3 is CASIARQNTGELFF. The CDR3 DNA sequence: TGTGCCAGCATCGCCCGACAGAACACCGGGGAGCTGTTTTTT.

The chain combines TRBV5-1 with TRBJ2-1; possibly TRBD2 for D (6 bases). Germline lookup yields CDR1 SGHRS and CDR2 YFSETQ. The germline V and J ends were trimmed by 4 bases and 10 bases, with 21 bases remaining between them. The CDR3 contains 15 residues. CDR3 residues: CASSRGEAGIREQFF. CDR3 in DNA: TGCGCCAGCAGCCGAGGGGAGGCAGGAATTCGGGAGCAGTTCTTC.

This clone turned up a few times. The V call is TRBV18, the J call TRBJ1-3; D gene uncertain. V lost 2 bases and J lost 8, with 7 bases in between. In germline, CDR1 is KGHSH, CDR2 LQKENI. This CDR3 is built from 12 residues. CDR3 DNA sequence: TGTGCCAGCTCACCAAAGGGAGACACCATATATTTT. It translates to CASSPKGDTIYF.

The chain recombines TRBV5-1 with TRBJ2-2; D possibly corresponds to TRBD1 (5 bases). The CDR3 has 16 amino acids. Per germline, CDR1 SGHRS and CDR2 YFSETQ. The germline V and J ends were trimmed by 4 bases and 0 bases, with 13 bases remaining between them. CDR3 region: CASSLDIAANTGELFF. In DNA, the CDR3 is TGCGCCAGCAGCCTGGACATAGCTGCGAACACCGGGGAGCTGTTTTTT.

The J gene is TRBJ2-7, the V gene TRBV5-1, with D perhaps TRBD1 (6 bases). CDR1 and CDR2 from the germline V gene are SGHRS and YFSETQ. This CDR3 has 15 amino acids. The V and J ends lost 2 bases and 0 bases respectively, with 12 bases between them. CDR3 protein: CASSLQGVSSYEQYF. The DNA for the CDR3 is TGCGCCAGCAGCTTACAGGGAGTATCCTCCTACGAGCAGTACTTC.

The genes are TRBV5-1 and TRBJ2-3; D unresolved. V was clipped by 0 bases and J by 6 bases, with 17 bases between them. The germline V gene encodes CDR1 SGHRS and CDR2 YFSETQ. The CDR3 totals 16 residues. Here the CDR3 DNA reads TGCGCCAGCAGCTTGGAGGTGGGCCCAAGTATGGATACGCAGTATTTT. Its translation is CASSLEVGPSMDTQYF.

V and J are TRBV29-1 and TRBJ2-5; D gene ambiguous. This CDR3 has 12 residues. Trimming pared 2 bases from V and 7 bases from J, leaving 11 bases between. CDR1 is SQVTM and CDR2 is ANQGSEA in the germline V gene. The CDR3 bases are TGCAGCGTTGAATGGCAGGCTCGGACCCAGTACTTC. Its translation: CSVEWQARTQYF.

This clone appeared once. CDR3 nucleotides: TGTGCCAGCAGCGTAGTTGGAGCCCATGAGCAGTTCTTC. This codes for CASSVVGAHEQFF. This chain links TRBV9 with TRBJ2-1; D ambiguous. V was pared by 0 bases and J by 8 bases, with 9 bases between. The CDR3 runs to 13 residues. Germline CDR1 is SGDLS and CDR2 is YYNGEE.